This is a list of T cell receptor beta chains from one sample in a study of blood T cell repertoires in COVID-19. Profiling relied on immunoSEQ multiplex PCR, and the TCRdb table lists in-frame clones only, not all of them. The sample includes 200,000 to 250,000 clones, about 91% of them seen just once. Material: PBMCs or T cells enriched from blood (not recorded which). The receptors were gathered from a woman aged 25 to 39 with acute COVID-19. The conserved cysteine and the conserved F or W are not part of the CDR3 here. Fields, in order: clone size, V gene, J gene, D gene, CDR3 protein. The D gene is left open where the match is weak. Only some rows state a clone size, as once, few, many or a class for expanded clones.

clone size: NA; V gene: TRBV5-5; J gene: TRBJ1-5; D gene: TRBD1; CDR3 protein: ASSLEGQGGVPQH
clone size: NA; V gene: TRBV7-9; J gene: TRBJ1-5; D gene: NA; CDR3 protein: ASSSAVVGGNQPQH
clone size: once; V gene: TRBV25-1; J gene: TRBJ1-6; D gene: TRBD1; CDR3 protein: ASSGGTGAYNSPLH
clone size: NA; V gene: TRBV5-6; J gene: TRBJ2-2; D gene: NA; CDR3 protein: ASSMDGPPGLRDELF
clone size: NA; V gene: TRBV7-9; J gene: TRBJ2-5; D gene: TRBD1; CDR3 protein: ASSPTGTGETQY
clone size: NA; V gene: TRBV18; J gene: TRBJ2-5; D gene: NA; CDR3 protein: ASSPQFTDQETQY
clone size: NA; V gene: TRBV9; J gene: TRBJ2-1; D gene: NA; CDR3 protein: ASSPWTQYNEQF
clone size: NA; V gene: TRBV10-2; J gene: TRBJ2-7; D gene: TRBD1; CDR3 protein: ASQGTANSYEQY
clone size: NA; V gene: TRBV6-5; J gene: TRBJ1-1; D gene: NA; CDR3 protein: ASSPGQLNTEAF
clone size: NA; V gene: TRBV7-2; J gene: TRBJ1-1; D gene: NA; CDR3 protein: ASSFVSGYTEAF
clone size: NA; V gene: TRBV19; J gene: TRBJ1-1; D gene: NA; CDR3 protein: ASSIVASGGNTEAF
clone size: NA; V gene: TRBV18; J gene: TRBJ1-5; D gene: NA; CDR3 protein: ASSPTASNQPQH
clone size: NA; V gene: TRBV18; J gene: TRBJ1-1; D gene: NA; CDR3 protein: ASSSPVLRNTEAF
clone size: once; V gene: TRBV3-1/TRBV3-2; J gene: TRBJ1-4; D gene: NA; CDR3 protein: ASSQDFGSGKLF
clone size: NA; V gene: TRBV7-9; J gene: TRBJ2-5; D gene: TRBD2; CDR3 protein: ASSLAGGLETQY
clone size: NA; V gene: TRBV2; J gene: TRBJ1-3; D gene: NA; CDR3 protein: ASSDGDGDSGNTIY
clone size: NA; V gene: TRBV3-1/TRBV3-2; J gene: TRBJ1-2; D gene: NA; CDR3 protein: ASSRGVAPYGYT
clone size: NA; V gene: TRBV6-6; J gene: TRBJ1-1; D gene: NA; CDR3 protein: ASSYSSLMNTEAF
clone size: NA; V gene: TRBV7-9; J gene: TRBJ2-7; D gene: TRBD2; CDR3 protein: ASSSPGGEQY
clone size: NA; V gene: TRBV2; J gene: TRBJ1-4; D gene: TRBD1; CDR3 protein: ASSPTGVEKLF